A selection of T cell receptor beta chains follows, all from one sample in a study of T cell changes during pregnancy in multiple sclerosis. Assay used: immunoSEQ multiplex PCR; TCRdb lists only in-frame clones, some missing. The sample lists 50,000 or so clones, around 90% seen once, with about 0.24% in the top ten. The sequencing here drew on CD4+ T cells from peripheral blood mononuclear cells, taken in the second trimester of pregnancy. These receptors were collected from a female donor with multiple sclerosis, enrolled in a pregnancy study. Both conserved end residues are part of each CDR3. D genes are given only for firm matches.

j_call | v_call | d_call | cdr3_aa
TRBJ1-2 | TRBV7-9 | NA | CASSYRGENYGYTF
TRBJ2-3 | TRBV29-1 | TRBD1 | CSVDTGQGMDTQYF
TRBJ2-2 | TRBV9 | TRBD2 | CASSAGLAGFTGELFF
TRBJ1-5 | TRBV4-1 | TRBD1 | CASSQGRGGINQPQHF
TRBJ1-4 | TRBV9 | NA | CASSVGPGSKGTNEKLFF
TRBJ1-5 | TRBV30 | TRBD1 | CAWSGQGISNQPQHF
TRBJ2-5 | TRBV7-8 | TRBD1 | CASSGQGATRQETQYF
TRBJ1-5 | TRBV19 | NA | CASSMFQGKGSGQPQHF
TRBJ1-3 | TRBV4-1 | NA | CASSQEGVSGNTIYF
TRBJ2-3 | TRBV9 | NA | CASSYSIFTDTQYF
TRBJ1-5 | TRBV27 | NA | CASSSPHSNQPQHF
TRBJ1-1 | TRBV18 | TRBD1 | CASSPPRDRGQGNTEAFF
TRBJ1-1 | TRBV7-9 | TRBD1 | CASSSDREAFF
TRBJ2-1 | TRBV7-2 | TRBD1 | CASSSLRDSLVVNQFF
TRBJ1-2 | TRBV5-4 | TRBD1 | CASSPFGGGGQGFYGYTF
TRBJ2-3 | TRBV5-3 | TRBD2 | CARSWASGGAARVADTQYF
TRBJ1-6 | TRBV7-9 | NA | CASSLEQLNSPLHF
TRBJ2-1 | TRBV27 | TRBD2 | CASSSAGGHFYNEQFF
TRBJ2-7 | TRBV6-1 | NA | CASGARNYEQYF
TRBJ2-1 | TRBV29-1 | NA | CSVEGSGLRDNEQFF
TRBJ1-6 | TRBV6-5 | TRBD1 | CASRIRGHNSPLHF
TRBJ2-5 | TRBV6-1 | TRBD2 | CASSTLAGGKETQYF
TRBJ2-3 | TRBV4-2 | NA | CASSQGLESDTQYF
TRBJ2-7 | TRBV7-2 | NA | CASSLDRPADFSYEQYF
TRBJ1-5 | TRBV30 | TRBD1 | CAWGQFQGAVQPQHF
TRBJ1-1 | TRBV5-6 | TRBD1 | CASSWWDRTLNTEAFF
TRBJ2-4 | TRBV19 | NA | CAVSDRGARNIQYF
TRBJ2-5 | TRBV2 | TRBD2 | CASRRLAGGRETQYF
TRBJ2-7 | TRBV30 | NA | CAWSSGQIREQYF
TRBJ2-7 | TRBV14 | NA | CASSQVTGLLYEQYF
TRBJ1-1 | TRBV6-1 | NA | CASSDPGRLQNTEAFF
TRBJ1-6 | TRBV5-1 | TRBD1 | CASSSGQGAFYSPLHF
TRBJ2-3 | TRBV30 | TRBD2 | CAWSTTGLGSTDTQYF
TRBJ2-7 | TRBV5-1 | NA | CASSSADEQYF
TRBJ2-3 | TRBV7-2 | NA | CASSLGNGWSDTQYF
TRBJ2-5 | TRBV23-1 | NA | CASSTPRRAAQETQYF
TRBJ1-3 | TRBV9 | NA | CASSVASGGVAGNTIYF
TRBJ2-7 | TRBV18 | TRBD1 | CASSPLPGQGANEQYF
TRBJ2-5 | TRBV27 | NA | CASQEDSGLLRTQYF
TRBJ2-7 | TRBV4-1 | TRBD2 | CASRQFRLAGEQYF
TRBJ1-4 | TRBV11-2 | NA | CASSFRSGEKLFF
TRBJ2-2 | TRBV29-1 | NA | CSGSVRGAGELFF
TRBJ2-2 | TRBV7-3 | TRBD1 | CASSLGQGDTGELFF
TRBJ1-2 | TRBV19 | NA | CASIQTESYGYTF
TRBJ2-3 | TRBV4-1 | NA | CASSQLLGGQGTDTQYF
TRBJ2-2 | TRBV29-1 | TRBD2 | CSVAPSGVTGELFF
TRBJ1-5 | TRBV7-2 | NA | CASSSSGRNQPQHF
TRBJ1-1 | TRBV5-1 | NA | CASSLERIPNTEAFF
TRBJ1-6 | TRBV29-1 | NA | CSVRQGGNSPLHF
TRBJ2-5 | TRBV2 | NA | CASKQETQYF